The T cell receptor beta chain under discussion was sequenced for a study of human T cells and chemical hapten exposure. Points from the study as a whole: Versus controls, expanded TCRs had significantly more large CDR3 similarity clusters.

A single record per CDR3 protein comes from TCRdb applying MiXCR to the RACE reads. Altogether approximately 90,000 distinct CDR3 sequences are present, about 8% being singletons, with the ten largest covering 2% to 3%. The sample's time point: pre-sensitization, week 0. Stated treatment: therapeutic diphenylcyclopropenone sensitization with weekly scalp DPC. Those who donated were patients with alopecia, 18 to 70 years of age, and suitable for DPC. This clonotype appeared many times. What it binds is not known. Losses at the gene ends were 8 bases for V and 5 bases for J; bases not matched to a gene: 7. The germline CDR1 and CDR2 sequences are LGHDT and YNNKEL (reference sequence). The CDR3 loop spans 15 amino acids.

The sequenced sample was whole blood, obtained in connection with sensitization to the hapten diphenylcyclopropenone (DPC). The J gene is TRBJ2-2, the V gene TRBV3-1; the match to TRBD2 covers 11 bases. This receptor was taken from a man aged 35 to 55 with alopecia areata. Some clones in this sample may be carry-over from other donors' samples. CDR3 loop: CASHLAGGGTGELFF. In DNA, the CDR3 is TGTGCCAGCCACCTAGCGGGAGGTGGAACCGGGGAGCTGTTTTTT.